The present T cell receptor (beta chain) was sequenced within a study of breast tumors, draining lymph nodes, adjacent tissues. Overall study results and limits: The data were judged consistent with most tumor T cells coming from lymph node and expanding in tumor. Compared with basal-like, luminal-like tumors shared significantly more repertoire with nontumor tissue. Tumors had less TCR diversity than lymph nodes, more than nontumor tissue.

TCRdb called the multiplex PCR reads again in MiXCR, with one record for every CDR3 protein. Seen here are roughly 70,000 distinct CDR3 sequences, around two fifths observed once, and the top ten hold more than 7.5%. With regard to this clonotype: Its matching antigen is unknown.

CDR3 size: 16 residues. V was cut by 4 bases and J by 6 bases, with 21 bases left in between. Germline CDR1 and CDR2: MNHEY and SVGAGI. The receptor was isolated from a female donor with breast cancer. Some clones in this sample may be carry-over from other donors' samples. Specimen: breast tumor tissue. This chain uses TRBV6-5 with TRBJ2-5, with a tentative D call TRBD2 (6 bases). In DNA form, the CDR3 reads TGTGCCAGCAGTTTCTCGGAGGGCCCCTGGGCGAAGACCCAGTACTTC. As protein: CASSFSEGPWAKTQYF.